This T cell receptor (beta chain) was obtained from a study of blood T cell repertoires in COVID-19. Profiled with immunoSEQ multiplex PCR; TCRdb holds only in-frame clones, not every one. The sample records 110,000 to 150,000 clones, 76% being singletons. The CDR3 sequence is 16 residues long. From germline, CDR1 is SGHTA and CDR2 FQGNSA. Losses at the gene ends were 3 bases for V and 4 bases for J; bases not matched to a gene: 5. The TCR comes from a man aged 55 to 69 with acute or convalescent COVID-19. The chain uses TRBV7-2 and TRBJ2-2, with 10 bases aligning to TRBD1. Sample: peripheral blood. The CDR3 bases are TGTGCCAGCAGCTTGGGGGGACAGGGGCGCACCGGGGAGCTGTTTTTT. Translating gives CASSLGGQGRTGELFF.